This record concerns one T cell receptor (beta chain) sequence. 60 Vbeta and 13 Jbeta primers were used in PCR. Method: immunoSEQ multiplex PCR; TCRdb's copy keeps in-frame clones and lacks some. Of 150,000 to 200,000 clones listed, approximately 81% are singletons. This sample was taken from a study of cytomegalovirus exposure and HLA in healthy donors. The material sequenced was PBMCs. The origin of this receptor is a boy aged 10-17 years in good health and CMV-seronegative.

CDR3 coding DNA: TGTGCCAGCAGCTACTCCGGCGGGACCTACTACGAGCAGTACTTC. It is translated as CASSYSGGTYYEQYF. The chain carries TRBV7-3 and TRBJ2-7; TRBD2 might be the D (6 bases). Per germline, CDR1 SGHTA and CDR2 FQGTGA. The CDR3 is 15 amino acids. Deletions cut 4 bases from V and 3 bases from J, with 16 bases between. Supplemented by reference TRBV7-3 and TRBJ2-7, the full variable domain reads GAGVSQTPSNKVTEKGKYVELRCDPISGHTALYWYRQSLGQGPEFLIYFQGTGAADDSGLPNDRFFAVRPEGSVSTLKIQRTERGDSAVYLCASSYSGGTYYEQYFGPGTRLTVT.